The clone carrying this T cell receptor (beta chain) has a handful of counts. Its antigen remains unknown. The assay that was used to sequence DNA from cultured CD4+ T cells was the Oncomine TCR Beta short-read assay. Investigators isolated genomic DNA from cultured CD4+ T cells. TCRdb reanalysed the PCR reads using MiXCR and keeps one entry per CDR3 protein. The sample contains some 10,000 distinct CDR3 sequences, roughly a third of which appear only once. These data belong to a study of vaccination and CD4 T cells after COVID-19. Whole-study context: For post-vaccine samples, collection took place a median around 73 days after dose two, ranging from 14 to 241. The cells in question were stimulated using overlapping spike peptides derived from SARS-CoV-2, HCoV-NL63, HCoV-OC43 and HCoV-229E. Every culture used as a control got a CEFX pool, an HIV-1 Nef pool, or no peptide.

The V gene's germline CDR1 is LNHDA and CDR2 SQIVND (reference sequence). V was shortened by 1 base and J by 0 bases, with 6 bases between the two germline ends. The CDR3 has 14 residues. Treatment noted: approximately 9-day PBMC culture with coronavirus spike peptide pools or control peptides (ViraFEST assay). Harvesting of the unexposed donor's CD4+ T cells predated the COVID-19 pandemic (2011-2018). Available cell numbers determined whether unexposed-donor CD4+ T cells were probed with SARS-CoV-2 S/N and four cold-coronavirus spikes. The sequence came from a human donor in good health. The chain is built from TRBV19 and TRBJ2-5; D is unresolved. Sequenced material: CD4+ T cells from blood, cultured in vitro. The CDR3 bases are TGTGCCAGTAGTATAGTGGCAGACCAAGAGACCCAGTACTTC. This translates into CASSIVADQETQYF.